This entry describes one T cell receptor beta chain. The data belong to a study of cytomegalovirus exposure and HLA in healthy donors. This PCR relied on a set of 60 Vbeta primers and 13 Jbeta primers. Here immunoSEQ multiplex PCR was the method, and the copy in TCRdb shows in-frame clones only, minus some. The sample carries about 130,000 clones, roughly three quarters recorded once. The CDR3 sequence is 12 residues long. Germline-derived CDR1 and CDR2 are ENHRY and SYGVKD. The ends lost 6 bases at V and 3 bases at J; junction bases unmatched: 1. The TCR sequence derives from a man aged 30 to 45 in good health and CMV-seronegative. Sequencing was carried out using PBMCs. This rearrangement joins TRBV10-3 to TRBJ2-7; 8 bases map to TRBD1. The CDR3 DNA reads TGTGCCATCAGCGGGACAGGCTACGAGCAGTACTTC. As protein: CAISGTGYEQYF.